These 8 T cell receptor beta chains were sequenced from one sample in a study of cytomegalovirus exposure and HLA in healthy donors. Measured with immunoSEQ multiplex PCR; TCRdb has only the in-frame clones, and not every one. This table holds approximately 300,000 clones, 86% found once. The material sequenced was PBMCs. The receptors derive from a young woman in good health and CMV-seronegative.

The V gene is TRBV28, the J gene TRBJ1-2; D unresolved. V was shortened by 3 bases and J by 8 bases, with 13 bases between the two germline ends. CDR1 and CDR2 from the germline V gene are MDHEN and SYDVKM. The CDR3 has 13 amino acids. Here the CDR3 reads CASSFELLAGYTF. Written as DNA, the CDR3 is TGTGCCAGCAGTTTCGAACTCCTTGCCGGCTACACCTTC.

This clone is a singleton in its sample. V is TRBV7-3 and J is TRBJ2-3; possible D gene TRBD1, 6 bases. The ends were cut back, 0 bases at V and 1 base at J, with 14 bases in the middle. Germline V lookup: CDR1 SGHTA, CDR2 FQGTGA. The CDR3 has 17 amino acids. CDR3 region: CASSLTGTGSGTDTQYF. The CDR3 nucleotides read TGTGCCAGCAGCTTAACGGGAACAGGGTCTGGCACAGATACGCAGTATTTT.

CDR3 region: CATSRSWDRGEGNYGYTF. The CDR3 nucleotides are TGTGCCACCAGCAGATCTTGGGACAGGGGCGAGGGAAACTATGGCTACACCTTC. The J gene is TRBJ1-2, the V gene TRBV15, with TRBD1 matching 10 bases. CDR1 and CDR2 (germline): LNHNV, YYDKDF (reference sequence). This CDR3 is 18 amino acids long. Trimming at V came to 2 bases and at J to 2 bases, leaving 11 bases not matched to a gene.

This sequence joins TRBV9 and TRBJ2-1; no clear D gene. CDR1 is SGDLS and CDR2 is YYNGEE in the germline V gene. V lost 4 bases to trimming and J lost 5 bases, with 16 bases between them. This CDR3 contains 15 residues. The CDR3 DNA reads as TGTGCCAGCAGCCCCGGTGGGCTTTTTAACAATGAGCAGTTCTTC. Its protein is CASSPGGLFNNEQFF.

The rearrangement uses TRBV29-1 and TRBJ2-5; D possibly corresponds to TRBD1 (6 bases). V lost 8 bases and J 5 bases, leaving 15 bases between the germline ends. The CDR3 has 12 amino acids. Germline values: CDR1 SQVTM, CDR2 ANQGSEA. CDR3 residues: CSLGGPEETQYF. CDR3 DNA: TGCAGCCTAGGGGGACCGGAGGAGACCCAGTACTTC.

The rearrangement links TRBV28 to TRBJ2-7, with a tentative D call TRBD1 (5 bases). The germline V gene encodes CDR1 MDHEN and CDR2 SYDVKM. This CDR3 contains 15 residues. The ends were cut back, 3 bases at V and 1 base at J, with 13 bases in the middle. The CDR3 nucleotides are TGTGCCAGCAGTTTCATCAGGGTAATGTCCTACGAGCAGTACTTC. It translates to CASSFIRVMSYEQYF.

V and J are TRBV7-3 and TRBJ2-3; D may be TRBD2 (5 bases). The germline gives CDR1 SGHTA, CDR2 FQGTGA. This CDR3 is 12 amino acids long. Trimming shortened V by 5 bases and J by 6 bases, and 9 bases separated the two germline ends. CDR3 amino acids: CASSLQRDTQYF. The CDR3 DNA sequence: TGTGCCAGCAGCCTACAGCGGGATACGCAGTATTTT.

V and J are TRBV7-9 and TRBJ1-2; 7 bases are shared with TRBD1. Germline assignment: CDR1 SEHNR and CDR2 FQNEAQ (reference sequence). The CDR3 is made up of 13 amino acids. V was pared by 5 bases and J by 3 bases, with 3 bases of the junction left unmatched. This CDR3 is CASSLGTDYGYTF. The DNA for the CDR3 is TGTGCCAGCAGCCTCGGGACAGACTATGGCTACACCTTC.